This T cell receptor (beta chain) was found in a study of control samples from healthy donors and cancer patients. Here immunoSEQ multiplex PCR was the method, and the copy in TCRdb shows in-frame clones only, minus some. The sample shows 30,000 or so clones, around 90% of them seen only once. The CDR3 extends over 16 amino acids. The sample comprised formalin-fixed, paraffin-embedded tissue. This chain connects TRBV21-1 to TRBJ2-7; the D segment call TRBD2 is taken from the table without a DNA check. TRBV21-1 is marked as a pseudogene. The TCR comes from a female donor with melanoma. The CDR3 DNA reads TGTGCCAGCAGCAGGCGCCCGAGCGGTACGTCCTACGAGCAGTACTTC. Protein: CASSRRPSGTSYEQYF.